This is a list of T cell receptor beta chains from one sample in a study of shared clonotypes between healthy human individuals. Only in-frame clones appear in the TCRdb table, and some are missing; sequencing was by immunoSEQ multiplex PCR. The sample contains around 620,000 clones, around 96% of which appear only once. The sample consisted of naive CD8+ T cells sorted from blood. Receptors originate from a woman aged 25 to 39 in good health. The CDR3 runs from the conserved cysteine through the conserved F or W. A D gene is named only where the DNA matches it firmly. The listing skips clone size in some rows; elsewhere it reads once, few, many or a size class.

TRBV27	TRBJ1-2	.	.	CASSFLVGAGTGYTF	TGTGCCAGCAGTTTCCTCGTGGGGGCAGGCACGGGCTACACCTTC
TRBV23-1	TRBJ1-3	.	.	CASSRERMTGNTIYF	TGCGCCAGCAGTCGGGAGAGGATGACTGGAAACACCATATATTTT
TRBV10-2	TRBJ2-1	.	.	CASSQGMRYNEQFF	TGCGCCAGCAGCCAGGGGATGCGTTACAATGAGCAGTTCTTC
TRBV27	TRBJ2-5	.	.	CASSLISGAQETQYF	TGTGCCAGCAGTTTAATTTCAGGGGCCCAGGAGACCCAGTACTTC
TRBV28	TRBJ1-5	.	TRBD1	CASSLGQGLNQPQHF	TGTGCCAGCAGTTTGGGACAGGGACTTAATCAGCCCCAGCATTTT
TRBV5-1	TRBJ1-2	.	.	CASRGDGYGYTF	TGCGCCAGCAGGGGCGACGGTTATGGCTACACCTTC
TRBV5-4	TRBJ2-5	.	TRBD1	CASSPGQQETQYF	TGTGCCAGCAGCCCGGGACAGCAAGAGACCCAGTACTTC
TRBV10-3	TRBJ2-5	.	.	CAIREDIQETQYF	TGTGCCATCAGAGAGGACATTCAAGAGACCCAGTACTTC
TRBV7-9	TRBJ1-5	.	.	CASSRGPSNQPQHF	TGTGCCAGCAGCCGCGGGCCAAGCAATCAGCCCCAGCATTTT
TRBV25-1	TRBJ2-2	.	.	CASSELRSTGELFF	TGTGCCAGCAGTGAATTACGTAGCACCGGGGAGCTGTTTTTT
TRBV21-1	TRBJ2-7	once	.	CASSKRAPQTRDYEQYF	TGTGCCAGCAGCAAAAGAGCTCCCCAAACAAGGGACTACGAGCAGTACTTC
TRBV29-1	TRBJ2-1	.	.	CSVVVRTYNEQFF	TGCAGCGTTGTGGTTAGAACCTACAATGAGCAGTTCTTC
TRBV5-1	TRBJ1-2	.	TRBD1	CASSLGGDSYGYTF	TGCGCCAGCAGCTTGGGTGGGGACAGCTATGGCTACACCTTC
TRBV15	TRBJ2-1	once	TRBD2	CATSSAPGLGISYNEQFF	TGTGCCACCAGCAGTGCGCCGGGACTAGGGATCTCCTACAATGAGCAGTTCTTC
TRBV2	TRBJ2-7	.	.	CASRRFPNYEQYF	TGTGCCAGCAGACGGTTTCCCAACTACGAGCAGTACTTC
TRBV5-1	TRBJ2-7	.	TRBD2	CASSLGSGRDYEQYF	TGCGCCAGCAGCTTGGGGAGCGGGAGGGACTACGAGCAGTACTTC